This record covers a single T cell receptor beta chain. What it recognizes is unknown. This sample was taken from a study of T cells in Graves' hyperthyroidism and ophthalmopathy. Background on the study: Prior to any treatment, at the point of initial diagnosis, peripheral blood was collected. Study-level results: With a median lead of approximately 6.4 months before onset, the model predicted ophthalmopathy. Separating ophthalmopathy from stable hyperthyroidism was achieved by a 13 V-J model. Clonotypes that were expanded in thyroid above 0.001 mostly appeared in blood too.

Using RNA transcripts as the source, TCR beta CDR3 regions were amplified. HTBI primers were the set used in a first-round RT-PCR of the TCR CDR3. TCRdb called the multiplex PCR reads again in MiXCR, with one record for every CDR3 protein. The sample consists of under 400,000 distinct CDR3 sequences, more than 20% of them appearing once. The sequence was obtained from a man aged 50 to 59 with Graves' hyperthyroidism. Sequences were obtained from blood.

The CDR3 reads CASSAQGWNEKLFF. CDR3 nucleotide sequence: TGTGCCAGCAGTGCGCAGGGATGGAATGAAAAACTGTTTTTT. This chain uses TRBV6-1 with TRBJ1-4; possible D gene TRBD1, 5 bases. V gave up 4 bases and J gave up 5 bases, with 11 bases separating them. The CDR3 loop spans 14 amino acids. Germline values: CDR1 MNHNS, CDR2 SASEGT.